Presented here are 29 T cell receptor beta chains from one specimen sequenced in a study of PD-1 blockade in mismatch repair-deficient tumors. Here immunoSEQ multiplex PCR was the method, and the copy in TCRdb shows in-frame clones only, minus some. The sample holds roughly 16,000 clones, about 80% seen once. Sequencing was performed on PBMCs, taken 4 weeks after starting pembrolizumab. These receptors were collected from an adult with mismatch repair-deficient cancer.

The rearrangement joins TRBV5-1 to TRBJ2-1; D possibly corresponds to TRBD2 (6 bases). CDR3 size: 15 residues. Germline CDR1 reads SGHRS; CDR2 reads YFSETQ. The V and J ends lost 0 bases and 2 bases respectively, with 9 bases between them. The CDR3 DNA sequence: TGCGCCAGCAGCTTGGGGGCGGGGCCCTACAATGAGCAGTTCTTC. Translated, it gives CASSLGAGPYNEQFF.

This chain joins TRBV9 and TRBJ2-3, with 7 bases that match TRBD2. The CDR3 runs 16 residues. Germline V gene lookup returns CDR1 SGDLS and CDR2 YYNGEE. V shed 0 bases and J 0 bases; nucleotides not matched to a gene: 4. CDR3 sequence reads: CASSVVGTISTDTQYF. DNA of the CDR3: TGTGCCAGCAGCGTAGTCGGGACTATTAGCACAGATACGCAGTATTTT. Full variable domain (outside the CDR3, taken from reference TRBV9 and TRBJ2-3): DSGVTQTPKHLITATGQRVTLRCSPRSGDLSVYWYQQSLDQGLQFLIQYYNGEERAKGNILERFSAQQFPDLHSELNLSSLELGDSALYFCASSVVGTISTDTQYFGPGTRLTVL.

The V gene is TRBV7-9, the J gene TRBJ2-5; 7 bases match TRBD2. The CDR3 is made up of 16 amino acids. Germline lookup yields CDR1 SEHNR and CDR2 FQNEAQ (reference sequence). J lost 2 bases, V lost 5 bases, and 11 bases had no gene match. CDR3 amino acids: CASSPTPSGTQETQYF. As DNA, the CDR3 is TGTGCCAGCAGCCCAACCCCTAGCGGAACTCAAGAGACCCAGTACTTC.

The chain uses TRBV6-1 and TRBJ2-1, with 9 bases that match TRBD2. The CDR3 has 14 amino acids. After removal of 11 bases from V and 9 bases from J, the junction contained 14 bases not matched to a gene. Germline V lookup: CDR1 MNHNS, CDR2 SASEGT. CDR3 bases: TGTGCCGGGGACACGACTGGCGGGAGGGGTGAGCAGTTCTTC. Its protein product is CAGDTTGGRGEQFF.

The rearrangement joins TRBV5-1 to TRBJ2-5, with 9 bases that match TRBD2. With 4 bases clipped from V and 4 bases from J, the junction kept 11 bases outside the gene matches. This CDR3 is 16 amino acids long. Germline lookup yields CDR1 SGHRS and CDR2 YFSETQ. As DNA, the CDR3 is TGCGCCAGCAGCGCCTCGGGTAGCGGGGGTCTAGAGACCCAGTACTTC. This gives the protein CASSASGSGGLETQYF.

V gene TRBV30 combines with J gene TRBJ1-2, with D maybe TRBD1 (5 bases). Trimming cost V 5 bases and J 8 bases, with 21 bases left between them. The CDR3 has 14 residues. Germline-derived CDR1 and CDR2 are GTSNPN and SVGIG (reference sequence). The chain's CDR3 is CAWSTRGTAGGYTF. The CDR3 DNA sequence: TGTGCCTGGTCGACTCGGGGGACGGCCGGAGGCTACACCTTC.

CDR3 protein: CAWSSSGSATGELFF. The DNA for the CDR3 is TGTGCCTGGAGTTCTAGCGGGAGTGCCACCGGGGAGCTGTTTTTT. This chain links TRBV30 with TRBJ2-2; TRBD2 matches at 10 bases. This CDR3 region has 15 residues. Trimming took 2 bases from V and 4 from J; bases not matched to a gene: 4. Germline loops: CDR1 GTSNPN, CDR2 SVGIG (reference sequence).

The CDR3, as DNA: TGCGCCAGCAGCTTGTTTAGCGAGAGCTCCTACAATGAGCAGTTCTTC. Its protein product is CASSLFSESSYNEQFF. The chain has TRBV5-1 and TRBJ2-1; tentative D call: TRBD2 (5 bases). V was cut by 1 base and J by 0 bases, with 11 bases left in between. Germline-derived CDR1 and CDR2 are SGHRS and YFSETQ. There are 16 residues in the CDR3.

V gene TRBV4-2 combines with J gene TRBJ2-1; 7 bases fit TRBD2. This CDR3 is 15 amino acids long. Germline lookup yields CDR1 LGHNA and CDR2 YNFKEQ. The V gene end was trimmed by 0 bases and the J gene end by 3 bases; junction bases not matched to a gene: 2. The CDR3 nucleotides are TGTGCCAGCAGCCAAGATCGGACTAGCTACAATGAGCAGTTCTTC. It codes for CASSQDRTSYNEQFF.

CDR3 amino acids: CASSNQRNEQFF. CDR3 coding DNA: TGTGCCAGCAGCAACCAGCGCAATGAGCAGTTCTTC. The V call is TRBV21-1, the J call TRBJ2-1; the table assigns TRBD2, which was not confirmed against the DNA. TRBV21-1 is listed as a pseudogene. The CDR3 totals 12 residues.

The CDR3: CAWSVIADTQYF. The CDR3, as DNA: TGTGCCTGGAGTGTAATTGCGGATACGCAGTATTTT. This sequence joins TRBV30 and TRBJ2-3; unclear D gene. The CDR3 has 12 amino acids. CDR1 and CDR2 from the germline V gene are GTSNPN and SVGIG (reference sequence). V was pared by 0 bases and J by 6 bases, with 7 bases between.

J is TRBJ2-5 and V is TRBV6-5; 7 bases line up with TRBD1. Trimming cost V 4 bases and J 5 bases; bases outside gene matches: 4. This CDR3 spans 13 amino acids. The V gene's germline CDR1 is MNHEY and CDR2 SVGAGI. DNA for the CDR3: TGTGCCAGCAGTTTACAGGGGCGGGAGACCCAGTACTTC. Translating it yields CASSLQGRETQYF.

The J gene is TRBJ2-5, the V gene TRBV9, with D possibly matching TRBD2 (5 bases). The CDR3 totals 14 residues. The ends were cut back, 2 bases at V and 3 bases at J, with 11 bases in the middle. CDR1 is SGDLS and CDR2 is YYNGEE in the germline V gene. The CDR3 DNA sequence: TGTGCCAGCAGCGTTGGAGGTGGAGAAGAGACCCAGTACTTC. As protein: CASSVGGGEETQYF.

This clone was seen once. The chain combines TRBV7-3 with TRBJ2-3, with 8 bases lining up with TRBD2. V shed 5 bases, J shed 5 bases, and the junction held 9 bases outside the gene matches. The CDR3 loop spans 15 amino acids. CDR1 and CDR2 (germline): SGHTA, FQGTGA. CDR3 protein: CASSPTAGARDTQYF. The CDR3 DNA reads TGTGCCAGCAGCCCTACAGCGGGAGCGCGAGATACGCAGTATTTT.

The chain is built from TRBV5-1 and TRBJ2-5; tentative D call: TRBD2 (6 bases). CDR1 and CDR2 from the germline V gene are SGHRS and YFSETQ. This CDR3 spans 17 amino acids. V was cut by 1 base and J by 1 base, with 17 bases left in between. In DNA form, the CDR3 reads TGCGCCAGCAGCTTGCTGGGGATGCGCGGGACCCAAGAGACCCAGTACTTC. Its protein is CASSLLGMRGTQETQYF.

V gene TRBV5-1 combines with J gene TRBJ2-7; D gene uncertain. V was pared by 5 bases and J by 2 bases, with 23 bases between. Germline V gene data show CDR1 as SGHRS and CDR2 as YFSETQ. The CDR3 runs to 17 residues. The CDR3 sequence is CASRPLLRSRAPYEQYF. CDR3 DNA sequence: TGCGCCAGCAGACCCTTACTACGATCACGAGCCCCCTACGAGCAGTACTTC.

This chain links TRBV18 with TRBJ2-5; tentatively, D is TRBD1 (5 bases). CDR3 length: 13 residues. Between the trimmed V and J ends, which lost 3 bases and 4 bases, there was a span of 9 bases. Germline loops: CDR1 KGHSH, CDR2 LQKENI. This chain's CDR3 is CASSPETGETQYF. The CDR3 DNA is TGTGCCAGCTCACCCGAAACAGGAGAGACCCAGTACTTC.

The chain couples TRBV28 to TRBJ1-5, with D tentatively TRBD1 (6 bases). The CDR3 runs to 16 residues. Trimming took 4 bases from V and 2 from J, leaving 15 bases between them. Germline CDR1 is MDHEN and CDR2 is SYDVKM. The CDR3: CASSSYGSGGNQPQHF. The DNA for the CDR3 is TGTGCCAGCAGTTCCTATGGGTCAGGGGGCAATCAGCCCCAGCATTTT.

Comment on this clone: One end of the junction is discordant with germline, which a read error may explain. The CDR3 region has the DNA TGTGCCAGCAGGGAAGGACTAGCGATCACCATACGTGAGCAGTACTTC. It yields the protein CASREGLAITIREQYF. The chain is built from TRBV6-1 and TRBJ2-7; TRBD2 matches 9 bases. Looked up from germline, CDR1 is MNHNS and CDR2 is SASEGT. This CDR3 region has 16 residues.

About this clone: Distinct nucleotide sequences in the sample also encode this CDR3. V gene TRBV7-9 combines with J gene TRBJ2-7, with 15 bases fitting TRBD2. Germline values: CDR1 SEHNR, CDR2 FQNEAQ (reference sequence). V dropped 3 bases and J dropped 7; count of bases not matched to a gene: 4. CDR3 length: 15 residues. CDR3 region: CASSLGLAGGGEQYF. The CDR3 coding sequence is TGTGCCAGCAGCTTGGGACTAGCGGGAGGAGGGGAGCAGTACTTC. Using reference TRBV7-9 and TRBJ2-7 for the parts outside the CDR3, the full variable domain is DTGVSQNPRHKITKRGQNVTFRCDPISEHNRLYWYRQTLGQGPEFLTYFQNEAQLEKSRLLSDRFSAERPKGSFSTLEIQRTEQGDSAMYLCASSLGLAGGGEQYFGPGTRLTVT.

A remark on this clone: One end of the junction fails to match germline, which may point to a read error. V usage is TRBV5-1 and J usage is TRBJ2-5, with a weak D call TRBD2 (5 bases). The CDR3 sequence is 13 residues long. CDR1 and CDR2 from the germline V gene are SGHRS and YFSETQ. The CDR3 DNA reads as TGCGCCAGCAGCTTCTCGTCTGGGGAGACCCGGTACTTC. Protein sequence: CASSFSSGETRYF.

J is TRBJ2-3 and V is TRBV28; 9 bases align to TRBD2. CDR1 MDHEN and CDR2 SYDVKM come from the germline V gene. This CDR3 is 16 amino acids long. The V gene end was trimmed by 5 bases and the J gene end by 0 bases; junction bases not matched to a gene: 6. CDR3 nucleotide sequence: TGTGCCAGCAGTGTAGCGGGAGCAACTAGCACAGATACGCAGTATTTT. Its translation is CASSVAGATSTDTQYF.

The chain carries TRBV6-1 and TRBJ2-1; D gene uncertain. Germline assignment: CDR1 MNHNS and CDR2 SASEGT. V dropped 8 bases and J dropped 3 bases, with 8 bases sitting between them. The CDR3 spans 12 residues. The CDR3 region is CASYSLYNEQFF. Here the CDR3 DNA reads TGTGCCAGCTACAGCCTCTACAATGAGCAGTTCTTC.

This rearrangement joins TRBV25-1 to TRBJ1-4; 7 bases align to TRBD1. Trimming at V came to 3 bases and at J to 0 bases, leaving 4 bases not matched to a gene. CDR3 size: 16 residues. Germline-derived CDR1 and CDR2 are MGHDK and SYGVNS. The CDR3 loop reads CASSDHRGATNEKLFF. The CDR3 nucleotides read TGTGCCAGCAGTGATCACAGGGGCGCAACTAATGAAAAACTGTTTTTT.

This clone ranks as large. The chain couples TRBV7-2 to TRBJ1-1, with no clear D. The CDR3 length is 13 residues. With 1 base removed from V and 3 bases from J, the gap between germline ends came to 6 bases. Per germline, CDR1 SGHTA and CDR2 FQGNSA. The CDR3 DNA reads as TGTGCCAGCAGCTTAGACAGCTACACTGAAGCTTTCTTT. Amino acids: CASSLDSYTEAFF.

V usage is TRBV5-4 and J usage is TRBJ2-3; 11 bases match TRBD2. The length of the CDR3 is 20 residues. V shed 4 bases, J shed 6 bases, and the junction held 22 bases outside the gene matches. Germline V gives CDR1 SGHNT, CDR2 YYREEE (reference sequence). The CDR3 sequence: CASSPKGTASGRTLPDTQYF. Written as DNA, the CDR3 is TGTGCCAGCAGCCCTAAAGGTACGGCTAGCGGGAGGACGTTACCCGATACGCAGTATTTT.

There are a few counts of this clone. The rearrangement joins TRBV6-1 to TRBJ2-7; weak D call: TRBD2 (6 bases). The CDR3 extends over 14 amino acids. Germline CDR1 and CDR2: MNHNS and SASEGT. The ends were cut back, 11 bases at V and 6 bases at J, with 23 bases in the middle. The CDR3: CAGTSGARYSEQYF. The CDR3 coding sequence is TGTGCCGGAACATCGGGAGCGCGGTATTCCGAGCAGTACTTC.

This clone was seen more than once but under ten times. The J gene is TRBJ2-7, the V gene TRBV2; D is possibly TRBD2 (7 bases). The CDR3 extends over 13 amino acids. Germline V gene data show CDR1 as SNHLY and CDR2 as FYNNEI. V lost 7 bases and J 5 bases, leaving 15 bases between the germline ends. CDR3 nucleotide sequence: TGTGCCAGCACCTTCTGGGGGGGCCACGAGCAGTACTTC. It translates to CASTFWGGHEQYF.

The J gene is TRBJ1-1, the V gene TRBV14, with D maybe TRBD1 (6 bases). Trimming pared 3 bases from V and 1 base from J, leaving 9 bases between. The CDR3 is 14 residues long. The V gene's germline CDR1 is SGHDN and CDR2 FVKESK. The DNA for the CDR3 is TGTGCCAGCAGCCAGCTGACAGGGAACACTGAAGCTTTCTTT. It encodes CASSQLTGNTEAFF. The full variable domain, rest sourced from reference TRBV14 and TRBJ1-1, is EAGVTQFPSHSVIEKGQTVTLRCDPISGHDNLYWYRRVMGKEIKFLLHFVKESKQDESGMPNNRFLAERTGGTYSTLKVQPAELEDSGVYFCASSQLTGNTEAFFGQGTRLTVV.